These 5 T cell receptor beta chains were sequenced from one sample in a study of Ad26.COV2.S vaccination and SARS-CoV-2 variants. The treatment was: 15 to 20 received Ad26.COV2.S at low or high dose, single or two shots; 5 received placebo; per-sample allocation not given. Samples were taken on day 63 after the first vaccine or placebo injection. Assay used: immunoSEQ multiplex PCR; TCRdb lists only in-frame clones, some missing. Of about 480,000 clones listed, around 85% are singletons. The sequences come from peripheral blood, collected in a trial of Ad26.COV2.S vaccine versus placebo. These receptors all come from a person aged 18-65 years who received the Ad26.COV2.S COVID-19 vaccine or a placebo.

This chain joins TRBV6-1 and TRBJ1-2; D is ambiguous. The CDR3 has 13 residues. The germline V gene has CDR1 MNHNS and CDR2 SASEGT. The V end was cut by 3 bases, the J end by 7 bases, with 12 bases between. CDR3 protein: CASSESGPGGYTF. In DNA form, the CDR3 reads TGTGCCAGCAGTGAGTCCGGACCCGGTGGCTACACCTTC.

V is TRBV9 and J is TRBJ2-3; D ambiguous. The CDR3 loop spans 14 amino acids. Germline assignment: CDR1 SGDLS and CDR2 YYNGEE. Trimming removed 0 bases at V and 1 base at J, with 6 bases between. CDR3 nucleotide sequence: TGTGCCAGCAGCGTAGTGGACGGCACAGATACGCAGTATTTT. Residues: CASSVVDGTDTQYF.

The chain links TRBV25-1 to TRBJ2-2; 9 bases match TRBD1. V shed 6 bases and J 4 bases; nucleotides not matched to a gene: 9. Germline CDR1 is MGHDK and CDR2 is SYGVNS. There are 16 residues in the CDR3. The DNA of the CDR3 is TGTGCCAGCAGGGGGGGGACAGGGCCTTTCACCGGGGAGCTGTTTTTT. This sequence encodes CASRGGTGPFTGELFF.

The chain uses TRBV10-3 and TRBJ1-6; weak D call: TRBD1 (5 bases). V dropped 7 bases and J dropped 5 bases, with 9 bases sitting between them. This CDR3 region has 13 residues. Per germline, CDR1 ENHRY and CDR2 SYGVKD. DNA of the CDR3: TGTGCCATCACTAGAGGGGATAATTCACCCCTCCACTTT. As protein: CAITRGDNSPLHF.

This clone was seen just once. V gene TRBV30 combines with J gene TRBJ2-1; 7 positions agree with TRBD2. This CDR3 contains 15 residues. The trim removed 0 bases at V and 7 bases at J, leaving 9 bases unmatched. Germline lookup yields CDR1 GTSNPN and CDR2 SVGIG (reference sequence). The CDR3 loop reads CAWSVMGGSGNEQFF. Here the CDR3 DNA reads TGTGCCTGGAGTGTTATGGGAGGTAGCGGGAATGAGCAGTTCTTC.